One sample yielded the 2 T cell receptor beta chains listed below, sequenced in a study of T cells in localized non-small cell lung cancer. The method was immunoSEQ multiplex PCR; TCRdb's version includes in-frame clones alone and lacks a portion of them. Of about 2,400 clones listed, about a fifth are singletons. This specimen was normal lung tissue next to the tumor, taken before any cancer treatment. The receptors were sampled from a man between 40 and 70 years old with stage I squamous cell lung carcinoma.

Judged by abundance, this clone is large (0.1 to 1%). The V and J genes are TRBV6-8 and TRBJ1-5; perhaps TRBD1 as D (5 bases). Trimming left V 2 bases short and J 6 bases short, with 11 bases between. The CDR3 totals 14 residues. The germline gives CDR1 MNHGY, CDR2 SAAAGT. Written as DNA, the CDR3 is TGTGCCAGCAGTTACGGCGCAGGGATTCAGCCCCAGCATTTT. Protein sequence: CASSYGAGIQPQHF.

The rearrangement links TRBV18 to TRBJ2-1, with 7 bases that match TRBD1. V shed 0 bases and J 2 bases; nucleotides not matched to a gene: 1. Germline-derived CDR1 and CDR2 are KGHSH and LQKENI. This CDR3 has 15 residues. As DNA, the CDR3 is TGTGCCAGCTCACCACCCGGGACAGCCTACAATGAGCAGTTCTTC. It specifies CASSPPGTAYNEQFF. Combining the CDR3 with reference TRBV18 and TRBJ2-1 gives the whole variable domain NAGVMQNPRHLVRRRGQEARLRCSPMKGHSHVYWYRQLPEEGLKFMVYLQKENIIDESGMPKERFSAEFPKEGPSILRIQQVVRGDSAAYFCASSPPGTAYNEQFFGPGTRLTVL.